A selection of T cell receptor beta chains follows, all from one sample in a study of identifying expanded T cells in peripheral blood. Profiled with immunoSEQ multiplex PCR; TCRdb holds only in-frame clones, not every one. This table holds 100,000 to 150,000 clones, approximately 86% found once. Sequenced input: blood. Receptor source: a person between 18 and 75 years old in good health. CDR3s leave out the opening cysteine and the closing phenylalanine or tryptophan.

CDR3aa	v_gene	j_gene
ASSDVDRNQPQH	TRBV2	TRBJ1-5
ASSFYWQRNYGYT	TRBV5-4	TRBJ1-2
ASSLSGAGPYGYT	TRBV27	TRBJ1-2
ASSVRTGGSYEQY	TRBV9	TRBJ2-7
SVVRDRSTEAF	TRBV29-1	TRBJ1-1
ASSESYEQY	TRBV10-2	TRBJ2-7
AWSASTGLGYT	TRBV30	TRBJ1-2
ASSEHVTSTNEKLF	TRBV2	TRBJ1-4
ASSIFSGDNEQF	TRBV19	TRBJ2-1
ASRSGALAYEQY	TRBV6-1	.
ASRLREWEQY	TRBV2	TRBJ2-7
ASSRGMGTDTQY	TRBV9	TRBJ2-3
ASGREKLF	TRBV6-5	TRBJ1-4
ASSMGLAGDSSYEQY	TRBV7-9	TRBJ2-7
ASSLRQGGTEAF	TRBV5-6	TRBJ1-1
ASSLAQGDAGYT	TRBV7-9	TRBJ1-2
ASSEDLGQRGYGYT	TRBV2	TRBJ1-2
ASSYSLPSGPQH	TRBV6-6	TRBJ1-5
ASSGTGRWDTEAF	TRBV5-4	TRBJ1-1
ASSSKRGVYEQY	TRBV6-6	TRBJ2-7
ASSLSPGEREAF	TRBV9	TRBJ1-1
ASSKPPGGDEAF	TRBV2	TRBJ1-1
ASSRGVSYEQY	TRBV5-6	TRBJ2-7
SAARGTEAF	TRBV20-1	TRBJ1-1
ASSRPGQGTEQY	TRBV5-1	TRBJ2-7
ASSLGDRVFSSYNEQF	TRBV5-6	TRBJ2-1
ASSLDTNTGELF	TRBV5-1	TRBJ2-2